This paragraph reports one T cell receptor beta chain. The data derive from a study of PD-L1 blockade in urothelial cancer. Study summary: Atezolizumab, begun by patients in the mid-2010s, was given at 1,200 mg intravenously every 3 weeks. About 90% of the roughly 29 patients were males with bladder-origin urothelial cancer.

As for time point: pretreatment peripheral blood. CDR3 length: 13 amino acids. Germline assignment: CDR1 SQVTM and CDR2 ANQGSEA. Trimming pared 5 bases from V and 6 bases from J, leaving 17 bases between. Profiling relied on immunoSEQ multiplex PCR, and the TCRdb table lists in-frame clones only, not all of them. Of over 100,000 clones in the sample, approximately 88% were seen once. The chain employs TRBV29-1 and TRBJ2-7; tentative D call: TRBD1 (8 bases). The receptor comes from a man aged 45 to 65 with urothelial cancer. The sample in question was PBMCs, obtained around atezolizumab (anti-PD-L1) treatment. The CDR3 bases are TGCAGCGTTCCCCTGACAGGGGAGGGCGAGCAGTACTTC. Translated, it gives CSVPLTGEGEQYF.